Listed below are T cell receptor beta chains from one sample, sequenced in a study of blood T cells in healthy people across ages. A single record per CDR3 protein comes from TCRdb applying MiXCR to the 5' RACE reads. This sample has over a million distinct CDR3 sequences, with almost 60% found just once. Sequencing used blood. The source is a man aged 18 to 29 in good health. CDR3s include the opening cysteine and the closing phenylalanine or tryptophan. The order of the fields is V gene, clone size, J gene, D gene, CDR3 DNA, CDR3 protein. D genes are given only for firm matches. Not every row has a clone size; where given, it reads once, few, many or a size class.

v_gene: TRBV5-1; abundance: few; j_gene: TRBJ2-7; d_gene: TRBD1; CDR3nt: TGCGCCAGCAGTCGGGACAGGGGAAACGACGAGCAGTACTTC; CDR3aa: CASSRDRGNDEQYF
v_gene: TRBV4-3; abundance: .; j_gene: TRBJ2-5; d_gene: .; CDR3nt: TGCGCCAGCAGCCGGTTCCGGGGCGAGACCCAGTACTTC; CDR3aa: CASSRFRGETQYF
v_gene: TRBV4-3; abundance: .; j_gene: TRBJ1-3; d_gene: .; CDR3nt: TGCGCCAGCAGCCAAGATCCTGGAAACACCATATATTTT; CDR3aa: CASSQDPGNTIYF
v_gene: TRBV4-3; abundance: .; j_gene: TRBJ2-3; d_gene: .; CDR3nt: TGCGCCAGCAGCCAAGAGCGGAGCTCCGAAGATACGCAGTATTTT; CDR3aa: CASSQERSSEDTQYF
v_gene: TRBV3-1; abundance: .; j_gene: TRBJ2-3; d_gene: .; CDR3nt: TGTGCCAGCAGCCAATCTCTAGTCCGCACAGATACGCAGTATTTT; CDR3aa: CASSQSLVRTDTQYF
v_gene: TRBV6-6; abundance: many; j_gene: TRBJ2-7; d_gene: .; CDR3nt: TGTGCCAGCAGTTCCCCGGACCATTCCTACGAGCAGTACTTC; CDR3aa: CASSSPDHSYEQYF
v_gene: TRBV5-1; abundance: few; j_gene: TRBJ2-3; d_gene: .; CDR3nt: TGCGCCAGCAGCTTTCGGATAGGCACAGATACGCAGTATTTT; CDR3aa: CASSFRIGTDTQYF
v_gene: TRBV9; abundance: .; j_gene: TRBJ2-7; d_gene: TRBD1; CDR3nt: TGTGCCAGCAGCGAGGGGACAGGGGTCTACGAGCAGTACTTC; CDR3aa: CASSEGTGVYEQYF
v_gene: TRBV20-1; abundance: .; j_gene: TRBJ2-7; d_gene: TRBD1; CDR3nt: TGCAGTGCACTTACAGGGGTCTCCTACGAGCAGTACTTC; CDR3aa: CSALTGVSYEQYF
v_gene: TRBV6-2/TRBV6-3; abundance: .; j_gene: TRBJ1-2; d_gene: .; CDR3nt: TGTGCCAGCAGTTCCCTGGGAGTACAAGGATCCTATGGCTACACCTTC; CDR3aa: CASSSLGVQGSYGYTF
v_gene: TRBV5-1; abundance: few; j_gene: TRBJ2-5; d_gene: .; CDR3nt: TGCGCCAGCAGAAAGGGACAATCCCTTCCGCATGAGCAGTACTTC; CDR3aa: CASRKGQSLPHEQYF
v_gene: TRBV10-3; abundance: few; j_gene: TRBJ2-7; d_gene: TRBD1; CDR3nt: TGTGCCATCAGGGGGGGACAGGGATACTACGAGCAGTACTTC; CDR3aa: CAIRGGQGYYEQYF
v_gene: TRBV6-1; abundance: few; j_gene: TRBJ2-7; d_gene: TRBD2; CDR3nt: TGTGCCAGCAGTGTAGCGGGAGGGTTGTACGAGCAGTACTTC; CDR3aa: CASSVAGGLYEQYF
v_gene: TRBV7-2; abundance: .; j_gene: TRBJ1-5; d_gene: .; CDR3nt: TGTGCCAGCAGCCCCCTTGGTCCTCCCCAGCATTTT; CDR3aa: CASSPLGPPQHF
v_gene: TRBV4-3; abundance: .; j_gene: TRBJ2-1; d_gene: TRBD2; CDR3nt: TGCGCCAGCAGCTACCGGGAGGGGTCCTACAATGAGCAGTTCTTC; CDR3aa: CASSYREGSYNEQFF
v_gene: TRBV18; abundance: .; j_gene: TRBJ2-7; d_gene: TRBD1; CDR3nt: TGTGCCAGCTCCCTCCGGGACAGTATGCTAGGGGACGAGCAGTACTTC; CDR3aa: CASSLRDSMLGDEQYF
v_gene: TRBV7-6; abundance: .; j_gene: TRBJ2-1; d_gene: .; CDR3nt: TGTGCCAGCAGCCACCGTCTCCATGAGCAGTTCTTC; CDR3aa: CASSHRLHEQFF
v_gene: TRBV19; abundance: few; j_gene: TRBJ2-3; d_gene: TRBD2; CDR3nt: TGTGCCAGTAACAAGCGGGAGACAGATACGCAGTATTTT; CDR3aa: CASNKRETDTQYF
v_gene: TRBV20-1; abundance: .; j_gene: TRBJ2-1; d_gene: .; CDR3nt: TGCAGTGCTAGAGGGCTAGCGTTCTATGAGCAGTTCTTC; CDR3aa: CSARGLAFYEQFF
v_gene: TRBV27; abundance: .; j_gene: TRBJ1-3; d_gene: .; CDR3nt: TGTGCCAGCAGTTTAAGCCCTGGAGGGTTGAACACCATATATTTT; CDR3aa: CASSLSPGGLNTIYF
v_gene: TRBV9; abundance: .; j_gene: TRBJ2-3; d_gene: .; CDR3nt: TGTGCCAGCAGCGTAGTGGGTAGCTTGAGGATAGATACGCAGTATTTT; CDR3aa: CASSVVGSLRIDTQYF
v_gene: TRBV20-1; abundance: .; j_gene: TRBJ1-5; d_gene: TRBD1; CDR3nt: TGCAGTGCTAGAACGGGCGACAGGGTGCTCCAGCATTTT; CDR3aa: CSARTGDRVLQHF
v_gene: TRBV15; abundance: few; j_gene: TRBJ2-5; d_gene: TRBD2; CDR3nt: TGTGCCACCAGCACACCGGGACTAGATCCCCCAGAGACCCAGTACTTC; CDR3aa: CATSTPGLDPPETQYF
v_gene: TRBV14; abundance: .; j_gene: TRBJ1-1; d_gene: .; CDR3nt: TGTGCCAGCAGCCTTCCCAGCGCCCGTGAAGCTTTCTTT; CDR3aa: CASSLPSAREAFF
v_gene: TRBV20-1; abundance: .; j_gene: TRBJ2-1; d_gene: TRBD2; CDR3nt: TGCAGTGCTATTCCTAGCGGGGGCCTTTACAATGAGCAGTTCTTC; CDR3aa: CSAIPSGGLYNEQFF
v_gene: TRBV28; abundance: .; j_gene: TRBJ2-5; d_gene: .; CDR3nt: TGTGCCAGCAGTTTTCCGCAGGCCTATAAGGAGCAGTACTTC; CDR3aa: CASSFPQAYKEQYF
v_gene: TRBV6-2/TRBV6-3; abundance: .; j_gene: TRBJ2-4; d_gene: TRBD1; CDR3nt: TGTGCCAGCAGTGGGGGACAGGAGAGAGAGCAGTACTTC; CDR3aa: CASSGGQEREQYF
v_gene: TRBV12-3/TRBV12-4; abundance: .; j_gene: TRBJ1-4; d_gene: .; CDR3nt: TGTGCCAGCAGTTTAGACATGCCTGAAAAACTGTTTTTT; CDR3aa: CASSLDMPEKLFF
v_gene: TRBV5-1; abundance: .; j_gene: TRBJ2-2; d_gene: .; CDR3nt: TGCGCCAGCAGCCCCGGAGGGGGCACCGGGGAGCTGTTTTTT; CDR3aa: CASSPGGGTGELFF
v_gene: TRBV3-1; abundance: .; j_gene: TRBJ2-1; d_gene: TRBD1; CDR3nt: TGTGCCAACAGCCCTTCCGGGACAGGGGTTCAGAATGAGCAGTTCTTC; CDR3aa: CANSPSGTGVQNEQFF
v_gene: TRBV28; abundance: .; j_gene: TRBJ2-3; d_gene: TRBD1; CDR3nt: TGTGCCAGCATCCCTCGTTTGGGACAGGGTGATGATACGCAGTATTTT; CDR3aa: CASIPRLGQGDDTQYF
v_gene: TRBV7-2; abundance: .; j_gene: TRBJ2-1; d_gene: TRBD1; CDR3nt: TGTGCCAGCAGCCCAGGACAGGGAAGATACAATGAGCAGTTCTTC; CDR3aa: CASSPGQGRYNEQFF
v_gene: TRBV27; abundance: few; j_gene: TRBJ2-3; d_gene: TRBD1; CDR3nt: TGTGCCAGCAGTCCCCTGGACAGGGGAATTTCAAATACGCAGTATTTT; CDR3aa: CASSPLDRGISNTQYF
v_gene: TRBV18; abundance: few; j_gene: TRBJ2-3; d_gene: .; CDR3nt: TGTGCCAGCTCACCACCCATTCGGGATACGCAGTATTTT; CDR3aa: CASSPPIRDTQYF
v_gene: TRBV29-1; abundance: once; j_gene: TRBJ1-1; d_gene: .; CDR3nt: TGCAGCGTCACCGGGGCCTACACTGAAGCTTTCTTT; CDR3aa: CSVTGAYTEAFF
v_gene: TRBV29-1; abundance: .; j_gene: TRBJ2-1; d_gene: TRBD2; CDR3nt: TGCAGCGCCGAACGTTCGACTAGCGTCGGAGCCAATGAGCAGTTCTTC; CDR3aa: CSAERSTSVGANEQFF
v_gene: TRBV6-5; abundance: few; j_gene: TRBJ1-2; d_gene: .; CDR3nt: TGTGCCAGCTCTGTGTTGGGGGGCGAAGGCTATGGCTACACCTTC; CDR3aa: CASSVLGGEGYGYTF
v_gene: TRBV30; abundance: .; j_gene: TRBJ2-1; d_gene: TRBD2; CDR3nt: TGTGCCTGGAAGGGACCCGGGAGCGGGGATGAGCAGTTCTTC; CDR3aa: CAWKGPGSGDEQFF
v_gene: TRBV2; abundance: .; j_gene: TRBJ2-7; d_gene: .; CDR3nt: TGTGCCATCTCTGAAGTCGGGACTCCCTACGAGCAGTACTTC; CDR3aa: CAISEVGTPYEQYF
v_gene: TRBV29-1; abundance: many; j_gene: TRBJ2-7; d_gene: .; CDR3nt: TGCAGCGTTGGGGGACCGAACTACGAGCAGTACTTC; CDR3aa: CSVGGPNYEQYF
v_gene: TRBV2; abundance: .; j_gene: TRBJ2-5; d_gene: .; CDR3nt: TGTGCCAGCAGGGTCTCTGGGACCCAGTACTTC; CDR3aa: CASRVSGTQYF